This T cell receptor (beta chain) was sequenced in a study of shared clonotypes between healthy human individuals. Naive CD8 isolation took CD45RO-negative cells positively selected for CCR7 and excluded terminally differentiated effector memory CD45RA+ cells. The healthy adult donors were HIV-negative and reported no recent acute infections or vaccinations. Study-wide points: Around 4.9% of naive CD4 clonotypes were shared across four donors.

Generated by immunoSEQ multiplex PCR, the TCRdb table keeps only in-frame clones and is missing some. The sample lists about 2.1 million clones, around 93% occurring once. V was clipped by 7 bases and J by 2 bases, with 8 bases between them. The CDR3 has 12 amino acids. CDR1 and CDR2 from the germline V gene are LNHDA and SQIVND (reference sequence). The count of this clone is one. Its antigen is as yet unknown. The TCR originated in a man aged 18 to 30 in good health. Some clones in this sample may be carry-over from other donors' samples. The chain is built from TRBV19 and TRBJ1-2; D remains unclear. Sequences were obtained from naive CD8+ T cells from PBMCs. The CDR3 nucleotides are TGTGCCAGTAAAGAACAGAACTATGGCTACACCTTC. It yields the protein CASKEQNYGYTF.